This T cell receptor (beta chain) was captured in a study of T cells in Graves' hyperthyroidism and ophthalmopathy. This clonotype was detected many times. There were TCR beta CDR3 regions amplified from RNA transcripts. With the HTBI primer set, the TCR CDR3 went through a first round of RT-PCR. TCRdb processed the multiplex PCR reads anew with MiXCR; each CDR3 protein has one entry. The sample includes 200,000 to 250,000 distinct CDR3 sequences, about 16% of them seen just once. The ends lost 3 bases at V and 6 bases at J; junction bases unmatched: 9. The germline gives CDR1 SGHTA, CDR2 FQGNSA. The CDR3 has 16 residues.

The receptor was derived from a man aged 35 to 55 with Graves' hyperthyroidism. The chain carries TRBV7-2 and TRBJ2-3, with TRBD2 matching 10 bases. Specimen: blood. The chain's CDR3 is CASSFPLAGAEDTQYF. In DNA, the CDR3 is TGTGCCAGCAGCTTCCCCCTAGCGGGGGCAGAGGATACGCAGTATTTT.